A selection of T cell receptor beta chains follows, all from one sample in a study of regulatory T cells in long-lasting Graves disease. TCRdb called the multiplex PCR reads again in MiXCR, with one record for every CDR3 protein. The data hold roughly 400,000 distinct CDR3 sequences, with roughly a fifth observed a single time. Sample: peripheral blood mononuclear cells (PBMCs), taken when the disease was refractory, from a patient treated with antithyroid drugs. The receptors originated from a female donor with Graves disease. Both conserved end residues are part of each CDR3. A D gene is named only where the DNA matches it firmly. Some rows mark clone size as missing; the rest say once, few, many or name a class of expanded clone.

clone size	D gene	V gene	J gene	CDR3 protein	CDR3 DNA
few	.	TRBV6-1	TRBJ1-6	CASSEVSNSPLHF	TGTGCCAGCAGTGAAGTCAGTAATTCACCCCTCCACTTT
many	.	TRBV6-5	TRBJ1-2	CASSYLAGANYGYTF	TGTGCCAGCAGTTACTTGGCAGGGGCTAACTATGGCTACACCTTC
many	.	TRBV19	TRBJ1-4	CASSMGRVNEKLFF	TGTGCCAGTAGTATGGGCAGGGTGAATGAAAAACTGTTTTTT
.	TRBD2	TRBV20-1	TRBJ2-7	CSARDLGLAVPYEQYF	TGCAGTGCTAGAGATTTGGGACTAGCGGTCCCCTACGAGCAGTACTTC
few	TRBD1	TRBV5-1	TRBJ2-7	CASSLGRGQGYEQYF	TGCGCCAGCAGCTTGGGCAGGGGGCAAGGCTACGAGCAGTACTTC
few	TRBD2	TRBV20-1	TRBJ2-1	CSASSGEPPGTSVREQFF	TGCAGTGCTAGTTCCGGGGAGCCCCCCGGGACTAGCGTTAGGGAGCAGTTCTTC
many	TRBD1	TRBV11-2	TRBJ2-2	CASSLWRRTGWPGELFF	TGTGCCAGCAGCTTATGGAGGCGGACAGGGTGGCCCGGGGAGCTGTTTTTT
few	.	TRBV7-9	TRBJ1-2	CASSLERAGGYTF	TGTGCCAGCAGCCTGGAGAGGGCAGGTGGCTACACCTTC
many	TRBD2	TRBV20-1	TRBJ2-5	CSARIPGGRETQYF	TGCAGTGCTAGGATTCCGGGAGGAAGGGAGACCCAGTACTTC
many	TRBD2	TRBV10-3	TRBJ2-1	CAISVAGEVYNEQFF	TGTGCCATCAGTGTAGCGGGAGAGGTCTACAATGAGCAGTTCTTC
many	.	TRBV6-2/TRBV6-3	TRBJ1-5	CASSYGYQDLTLEPQHF	TGTGCCAGCAGTTACGGGTATCAGGACCTCACTTTGGAGCCCCAGCATTTT
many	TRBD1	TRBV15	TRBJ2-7	CATSKRQGAGEQYF	TGTGCCACCAGCAAACGACAGGGGGCTGGCGAGCAGTACTTC
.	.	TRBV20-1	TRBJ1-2	CSALRRDSYGYTF	TGCAGTGCCCTACGACGGGATTCCTATGGCTACACCTTC